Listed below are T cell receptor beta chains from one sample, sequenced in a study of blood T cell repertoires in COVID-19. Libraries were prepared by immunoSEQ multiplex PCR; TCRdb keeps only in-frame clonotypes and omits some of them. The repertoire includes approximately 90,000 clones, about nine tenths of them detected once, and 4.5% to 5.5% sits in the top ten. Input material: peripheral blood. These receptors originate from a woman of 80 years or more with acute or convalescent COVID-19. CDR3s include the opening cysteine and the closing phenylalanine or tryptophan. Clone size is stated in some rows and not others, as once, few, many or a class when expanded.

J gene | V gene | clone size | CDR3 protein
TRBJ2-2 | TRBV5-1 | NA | CASSPGASGSMGELFF
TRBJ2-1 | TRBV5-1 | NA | CASSYQGIGYNEQFF
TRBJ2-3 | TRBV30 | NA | CATSGSDTQYF
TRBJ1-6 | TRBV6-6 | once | CASSGDPNNSPLHF
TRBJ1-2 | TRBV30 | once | CAWKPRDRGSSYGYTF
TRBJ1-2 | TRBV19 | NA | CASSMVTGTTNYGYTF
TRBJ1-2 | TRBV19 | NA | CASSIDLLRGRSDEGYTF
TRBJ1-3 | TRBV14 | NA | CASSPLAGLPGENTIYF
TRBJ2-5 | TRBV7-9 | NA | CASSLGTGITETQYF
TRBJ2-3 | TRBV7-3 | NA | CASSLYGMGTQYF
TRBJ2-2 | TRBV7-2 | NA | CASSPQGGSNTGELFF
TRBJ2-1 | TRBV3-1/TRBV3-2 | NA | CASSQDGGVGQFF
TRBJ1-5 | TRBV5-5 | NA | CASSLESAGVFYSNQPQHF
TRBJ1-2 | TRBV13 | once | CASSFLQGADYGYTF
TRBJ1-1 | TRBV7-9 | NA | CASSERQGGTEAFF
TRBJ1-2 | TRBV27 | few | CASKPQGIYGYTF
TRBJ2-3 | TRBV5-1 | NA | CASTPLAGGQGGTQYF
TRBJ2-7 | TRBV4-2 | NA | CASSQDRTGGEQYF
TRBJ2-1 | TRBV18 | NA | CASSRSTTRGNEQFF
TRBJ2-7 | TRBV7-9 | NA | CASSEGGGPIYEQYF
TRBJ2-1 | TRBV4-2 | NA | CASSQETSGPLNEQFF
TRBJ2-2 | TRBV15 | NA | CATSRVGGRPDTGELFF
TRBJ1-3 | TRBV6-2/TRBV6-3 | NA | CASSYAGTGVGNTIYF
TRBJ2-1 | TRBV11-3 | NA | CASSSVHGTGAYNEQFF
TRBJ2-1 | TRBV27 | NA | CASSRGLAGYNEQFF
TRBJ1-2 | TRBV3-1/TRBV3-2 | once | CATRVPGGYTF
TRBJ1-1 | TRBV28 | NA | CASSLAGTEFSNTEAFF
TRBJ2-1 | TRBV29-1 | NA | CSVGMAGGSSYNEQFF
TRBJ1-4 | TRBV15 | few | CATSTRQGVSATNEKLFF
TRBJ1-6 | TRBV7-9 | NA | CASSLAGQGYNSPLHF
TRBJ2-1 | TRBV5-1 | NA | CASSFRTSVSSYNEQFF
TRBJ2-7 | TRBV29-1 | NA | CSVERTSGSDEQYF
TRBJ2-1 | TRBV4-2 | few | CASSQGLAANEQFF
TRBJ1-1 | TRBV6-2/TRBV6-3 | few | CASSLVRTEAFF
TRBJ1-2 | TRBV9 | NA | CASSVTGGSGYTF
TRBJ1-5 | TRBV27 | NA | CASSTRTGWGNQPQHF
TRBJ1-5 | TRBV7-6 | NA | CASSLERNQPQHF
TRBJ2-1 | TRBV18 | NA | CASSPPGQGNNEQFF
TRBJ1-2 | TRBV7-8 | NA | CASSFFPRGALRDYGYTF
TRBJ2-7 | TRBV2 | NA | CASSESWGRGGYEQYF
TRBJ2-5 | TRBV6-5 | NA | CASHGSGGLETQYF